Detailed here is one T cell receptor (beta chain). Its matching antigen is unknown. CDR1 is MNHEY and CDR2 is SMNVEV in the germline V gene (reference sequence). This CDR3 contains 15 residues. V lost 1 base and J lost 2, with 9 bases in between. The record originates from a study of T cell responses to AZD1222 COVID-19 vaccine. Sequenced by immunoSEQ multiplex PCR; TCRdb stores in-frame clones only, minus some. The table lists some 180,000 clones, about nine tenths of them singletons, with 1.5% to 2% in the top ten. The study, taken as a whole, reports: Unmutated variant regions are reportedly the target of nearly half of TCRs that are spike-specific. Seropositive AZD1222 recipients at baseline numbered only six or seven. At 160-218 and 743-854, vaccine-associated CD4 TCRs were dominant, and they spanned spike.

The TCR sequence derives from an adult who received the AZD1222 COVID-19 vaccine. The source material was peripheral blood, sampled 28 days after the second AZD1222 dose. The V gene is TRBV27, the J gene TRBJ1-5, with unresolved D. The CDR3 coding sequence is TGTGCCAGCAGTTTATACGTGGGAGGCAATCAGCCCCAGCATTTT. It is translated as CASSLYVGGNQPQHF.